What follows is one T cell receptor (beta chain) and its context. What it binds is unknown. This record belongs to a study of T cell responses to AZD1222 COVID-19 vaccine. V lost 0 bases, J lost 0 bases, and 5 bases lay in between. Germline V gene sequence: CDR1 LNHNV, CDR2 YYDKDF (reference sequence). This CDR3 comprises 14 residues. Data came from immunoSEQ multiplex PCR; TCRdb stores just in-frame clones and leaves some out. The sample lists 85,000 to 90,000 clones, more than 70% seen once, with around 2.2% in the top ten. Study-wide points: It was only a handful of AZD1222 recipients who were seropositive at baseline. Unmutated variant regions reportedly attract nearly half of all spike-specific TCRs. At 160-218 and 743-854, vaccine-associated CD4 TCRs were dominant, and they spanned spike.

This chain links TRBV15 with TRBJ1-2, with no clear D. The TCR originated in an adult in good health. Sequencing used peripheral blood, obtained on day 0 of AZD1222 vaccination. CDR3 coding DNA: TGTGCCACCAGCAGAGAAAAGACTAACTATGGCTACACCTTC. Protein: CATSREKTNYGYTF.